Below are 10 T cell receptor beta chains sequenced from a single sample in a study of cytomegalovirus exposure and HLA in healthy donors. Researchers ran the PCR with 60 Vbeta and 13 Jbeta primers. Profiling relied on immunoSEQ multiplex PCR, and the TCRdb table lists in-frame clones only, not all of them. The sample shows 150,000 or so clones, roughly 77% of them seen only once. The sample taken for sequencing was PBMCs. These receptors originate from a male donor in good health and CMV-seronegative.

This clone was picked up a small number of times. The chain carries TRBV25-1 and TRBJ2-7, with no clear D. Germline V gene lookup returns CDR1 MGHDK and CDR2 SYGVNS. V was cut by 5 bases and J by 6 bases, with 11 bases left in between. The CDR3 is made up of 12 amino acids. The CDR3 DNA sequence: TGTGCCAGCAGTCCTACGGAGCGCGAGCAGTACTTC. Translated: CASSPTEREQYF.

The chain couples TRBV5-4 to TRBJ2-7; D call uncertain. This CDR3 has 16 residues. The germline V gene has CDR1 SGHNT and CDR2 YYREEE (reference sequence). V lost 5 bases and J lost 2, with 20 bases in between. The CDR3 is CASSWVQAEKPYEQYF. The DNA of the CDR3 is TGTGCCAGCAGTTGGGTGCAGGCCGAAAAACCCTACGAGCAGTACTTC.

As DNA, the CDR3 is TGTGCCAGCAGCTTAGGGCTCGGGACACAATACAAGACTAGCACAGATACGCAGTATTTT. Its translation: CASSLGLGTQYKTSTDTQYF. This chain joins TRBV7-6 and TRBJ2-3, with D possibly being TRBD1 (6 bases). V lost 1 base to trimming and J lost 0 bases, with 23 bases between them. The CDR3 has 20 amino acids. Germline V gene lookup returns CDR1 SGHVS and CDR2 FNYEAQ.

This clone appeared a few times. This chain joins TRBV18 and TRBJ1-6, with D unclear. Deletions cut 3 bases from V and 5 bases from J, with 5 bases between. In germline, CDR1 is KGHSH, CDR2 LQKENI. The CDR3 has 13 amino acids. This CDR3 reads CASSPQDNSPLHF. DNA of the CDR3: TGTGCCAGCTCACCCCAGGATAATTCACCCCTCCACTTT.

The V call is TRBV29-1, the J call TRBJ2-1, with 9 bases matching TRBD1. CDR1 and CDR2 (germline): SQVTM, ANQGSEA. The CDR3 runs to 13 residues. The trim removed 4 bases at V and 8 bases at J, leaving 6 bases unmatched. CDR3 region: CSVVLRTGDEQFF. DNA for the CDR3: TGCAGCGTTGTACTCAGGACAGGGGATGAGCAGTTCTTC.

The chain couples TRBV7-9 to TRBJ1-2, with 7 bases aligning to TRBD1. CDR1 is SEHNR, CDR2 FQNEAQ, per germline (reference sequence). Germline trimming cut 5 bases from V and 4 bases from J; bases unmatched to any gene: 13. This CDR3 spans 16 amino acids. The CDR3 nucleotides are TGTGCCAGCAGCATGATACGACAGGGATTAAGCTATGGCTACACCTTC. It yields the protein CASSMIRQGLSYGYTF.

This clone was detected a few times. The genes are TRBV6-1 and TRBJ1-1; D gene unclear. Trimming removed 2 bases from V and 4 bases from J, with 20 bases in between. The CDR3 totals 17 residues. Germline loops: CDR1 MNHNS, CDR2 SASEGT. The CDR3 protein is CASSENPLLAAPTEAFF. The CDR3 DNA reads as TGTGCCAGCAGTGAAAACCCCTTGTTAGCGGCCCCCACTGAAGCTTTCTTT.

The rearrangement joins TRBV18 to TRBJ1-2, with a tentative D call TRBD1 (6 bases). Trimming removed 2 bases at V and 4 bases at J, with 14 bases between. Germline assignment: CDR1 KGHSH and CDR2 LQKENI. The CDR3 runs to 15 residues. CDR3 sequence: CASSPDTMDSYGYTF. DNA for the CDR3: TGTGCCAGCTCACCAGATACCATGGACAGCTATGGCTACACCTTC.

This clone has a single count. This chain uses TRBV5-5 with TRBJ1-1; TRBD1 aligns across 8 bases. Losses at the gene ends were 5 bases for V and 1 base for J; bases not matched to a gene: 7. CDR1 is SGHKS and CDR2 is YYEKEE in the germline V gene (reference sequence). CDR3 length: 15 residues. In DNA form, the CDR3 reads TGTGCCAGCAGGCGGGACAGGATAACGAACACTGAAGCTTTCTTT. It yields the protein CASRRDRITNTEAFF.

The chain recombines TRBV7-9 with TRBJ2-5, with D possibly matching TRBD2 (7 bases). The CDR3 extends over 14 amino acids. Trimming removed 5 bases from V and 1 base from J, with 11 bases in between. Germline V lookup: CDR1 SEHNR, CDR2 FQNEAQ (reference sequence). The CDR3 sequence: CASSPRGLQETQYF. The CDR3 region has the DNA TGTGCCAGCAGCCCGCGGGGGCTCCAAGAGACCCAGTACTTC. Complete variable domain (other parts from reference TRBV7-9 and TRBJ2-5): DTGVSQNPRHKITKRGQNVTFRCDPISEHNRLYWYRQTLGQGPEFLTYFQNEAQLEKSRLLSDRFSAERPKGSFSTLEIQRTEQGDSAMYLCASSPRGLQETQYFGPGTRLLVL.